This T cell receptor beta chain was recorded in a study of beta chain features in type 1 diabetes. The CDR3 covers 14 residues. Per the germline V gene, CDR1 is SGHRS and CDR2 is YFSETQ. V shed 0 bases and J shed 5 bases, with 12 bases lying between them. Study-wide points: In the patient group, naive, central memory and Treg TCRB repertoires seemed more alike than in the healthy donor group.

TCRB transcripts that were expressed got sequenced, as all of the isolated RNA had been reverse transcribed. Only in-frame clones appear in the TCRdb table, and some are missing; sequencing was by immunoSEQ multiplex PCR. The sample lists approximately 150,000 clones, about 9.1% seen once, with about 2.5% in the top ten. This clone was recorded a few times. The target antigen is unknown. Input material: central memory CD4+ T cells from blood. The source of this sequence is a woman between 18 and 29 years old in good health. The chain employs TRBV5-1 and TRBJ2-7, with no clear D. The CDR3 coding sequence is TGCGCCAGCAGCTTGGGGCTAGGTAGAAACGAGCAGTACTTC. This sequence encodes CASSLGLGRNEQYF.